This T cell receptor beta chain was observed in a study of siplizumab effects on memory and regulatory T cells. This CDR3 region has 11 residues. Between the trimmed V and J ends, which lost 2 bases and 6 bases, there was a span of 5 bases. Germline assignment: CDR1 WSHSY and CDR2 SAAADI. Whole-study findings and limits: Few alloreactive clones mapped to unstimulated subsets.

Details on this clone: Its antigen is as yet unknown. Other DNA sequences from this sample encode an identical CDR3 as well.

The table came from immunoSEQ multiplex PCR; TCRdb's copy has only in-frame clones and leaves some out. The data hold about 75,000 clones, with 93% observed a single time. Sample: CD8+ T cells sorted from blood. The V and J genes are TRBV10-2 and TRBJ2-7; D remains unclear. The source of this sequence is a human donor in good health. As DNA, the CDR3 is TGCGCCAGCAGTGAGGGAGCCGAGCAGTACTTC. It is translated as CASSEGAEQYF.